Sequencing of this T cell receptor (beta chain) was carried out in a study of blood T cell repertoires in COVID-19. Study summary: COVID-19 samples collected from the United States, Italy and Spain covered acute and convalescent phases. T cells, B-cell-depleted T cells, or PBMCs supplied cDNA or gDNA.

Seattle's enrolled individuals joined amid active infection and were then monitored longitudinally. In the authors' methods: Counts of nucleated cells, estimated from reference gene primer amplification, were obtained. Assay: immunoSEQ multiplex PCR; the TCRdb copy retains only in-frame clones and omits some. Clone size and the V and J calls come from that table; the DNA yielded D and trimming. The data contain hundreds of thousands of clones, 65% to 90% of them singletons. The V and J ends lost 0 bases and 2 bases respectively, with 10 bases between them. Germline lookup yields CDR1 SGHAT and CDR2 FQNNGV. This CDR3 is 15 amino acids long.

The chain employs TRBV11-2 and TRBJ2-5, with TRBD2 as a possible D gene (6 bases). This clonotype originated in an older woman with COVID-19, enrolled during active disease. The specimen was peripheral blood. The CDR3 bases are TGTGCCAGCAGCTTAGAGTCTAGCGCACAAGAGACCCAGTACTTC. This gives the protein CASSLESSAQETQYF. The full variable domain, completed using reference TRBV11-2 and TRBJ2-5, is EAGVAQSPRYKIIEKRQSVAFWCNPISGHATLYWYQQILGQGPKLLIQFQNNGVVDDSQLPKDRFSAERLKGVDSTLKIQPAKLEDSAVYLCASSLESSAQETQYFGPGTRLLVL.